Listed here is a single T cell receptor beta chain. V lost 4 bases to trimming and J lost 3 bases; unmatched junction nucleotides: 2. There are 12 residues in the CDR3. The germline gives CDR1 SQVTM, CDR2 ANQGSEA. In TCRdb, the RACE reads were re-called with MiXCR into one record per CDR3 protein. Here the sample spans a few hundred thousand distinct CDR3 sequences, 5% to 6.5% being singletons. The data derive from a study of human T cells and chemical hapten exposure. Study in general: Sensitization used 2% DPC on around 2 cm by around 2 cm upper inner arm skin.

Noted time point: pre-sensitization, week 0. Noted treatment: therapeutic diphenylcyclopropenone sensitization with weekly scalp DPC. V gene TRBV29-1 combines with J gene TRBJ2-7, with 8 bases identical to TRBD2. The source material was whole blood, sampled in connection with sensitization to the hapten diphenylcyclopropenone (DPC). The TCR sequence derives from a woman aged 18-35 years with alopecia areata. Some clones in this sample may be carry-over from other donors' samples. Here the CDR3 reads CSVAGGNYEQYF. In DNA, the CDR3 is TGCAGCGTTGCGGGGGGGAACTACGAGCAGTACTTC.